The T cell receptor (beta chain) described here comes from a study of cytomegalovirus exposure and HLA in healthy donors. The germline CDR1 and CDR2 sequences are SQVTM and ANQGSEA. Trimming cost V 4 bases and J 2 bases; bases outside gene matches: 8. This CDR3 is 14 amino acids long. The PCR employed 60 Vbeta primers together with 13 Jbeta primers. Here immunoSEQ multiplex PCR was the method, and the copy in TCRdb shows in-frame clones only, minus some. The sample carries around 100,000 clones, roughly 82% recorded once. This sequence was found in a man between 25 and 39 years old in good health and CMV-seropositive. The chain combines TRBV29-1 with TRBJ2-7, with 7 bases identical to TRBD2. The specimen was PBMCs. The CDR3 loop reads CSVGGGGKAYEQYF. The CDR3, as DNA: TGCAGCGTTGGGGGGGGAGGAAAAGCCTACGAGCAGTACTTC.